The 16 T cell receptor beta chains presented below share a single source sample, sequenced in a study of lymphopenia after photon versus proton radiotherapy (dated by TCRdb to the late 2010s). Libraries were built with the immunoSEQ multiplex PCR assay. Drawn from immuneACCESS, this table holds only the in-frame rearrangements with V and J called that TCRdb kept. Clones are partly lost; checked studies trace under half to an unresolved V gene and leave the rest unexplained. For this sample the table gives fewer than 30,000 clones, of which more than 75% were detected only once. Approximately 0.74% of the sample is held by the ten biggest clonotypes. The starting material was peripheral blood, obtained from a patient treated with photon-based radiotherapy. The receptor source for this set is a woman aged 45-60 years with cholangiocarcinoma.

This rearrangement joins TRBV2 to TRBJ1-6; weak D call: TRBD1 (6 bases). Germline CDR1 is SNHLY and CDR2 is FYNNEI. V lost 1 base to trimming and J lost 6 bases, with 10 bases between them. This CDR3 is 15 amino acids long. The CDR3 sequence: CASSEGRGSNSPLHF. CDR3 bases: TGTGCCAGCAGTGAAGGGAGGGGGAGTAATTCACCCCTCCACTTT. Based on the CDR3 plus reference TRBV2 and TRBJ1-6, the full variable domain is EPEVTQTPSHQVTQMGQEVILRCVPISNHLYFYWYRQILGQKVEFLVSFYNNEISEKSEIFDDQFSVERPDGSNFTLKIRSTKLEDSAMYFCASSEGRGSNSPLHFGNGTRLTVT.

The genes are TRBV11-2 and TRBJ1-2, with D unclear. Germline V CDR1 and CDR2: SGHAT, FQNNGV. The V gene lost 1 base and the J gene lost 9 bases, with 12 bases spanning the gap. The CDR3 length is 13 residues. The CDR3, as DNA: TGTGCCAGCAGCTTAGTCGTAGACGCTAGCTACACCTTC. It codes for CASSLVVDASYTF.

In nucleotides, the CDR3 is TGTGCCAGCAGTCCCGGGACTAGCGGCTACTCCTACGAGCAGTACTTC. Amino acid sequence: CASSPGTSGYSYEQYF. The V gene is TRBV27, the J gene TRBJ2-7, with TRBD2 identical over 11 bases. The CDR3 consists of 16 residues. V lost 5 bases to trimming and J lost 0 bases; unmatched junction nucleotides: 6. Germline CDR1 MNHEY, CDR2 SMNVEV (reference sequence).

V usage is TRBV9 and J usage is TRBJ1-3; 7 bases map to TRBD1. Trimming took 4 bases from V and 0 from J; bases not matched to a gene: 4. Germline values: CDR1 SGDLS, CDR2 YYNGEE. This CDR3 comprises 15 residues. The CDR3 spells CASSTGDSSGNTIYF. The CDR3 DNA follows: TGTGCCAGCAGCACCGGGGACAGCTCTGGAAACACCATATATTTT. Full variable domain (remainder filled in from reference TRBV9 and TRBJ1-3): DSGVTQTPKHLITATGQRVTLRCSPRSGDLSVYWYQQSLDQGLQFLIQYYNGEERAKGNILERFSAQQFPDLHSELNLSSLELGDSALYFCASSTGDSSGNTIYFGEGSWLTVV.

The chain carries TRBV27 and TRBJ2-1, with 11 bases aligning to TRBD2. The CDR3 loop spans 16 amino acids. V trimming: 7 bases; J trimming: 3 bases; junction bases outside the gene matches: 8. CDR1 and CDR2 (germline): MNHEY, SMNVEV (reference sequence). Written as DNA, the CDR3 is TGTGCCAGCAAAGACTTAGCGGGGGGGCTCTACAATGAGCAGTTCTTC. It codes for CASKDLAGGLYNEQFF.

The chain couples TRBV7-2 to TRBJ1-1; D remains ambiguous. There are 12 residues in the CDR3. V lost 4 bases to trimming and J lost 6 bases, with 9 bases between them. Germline-derived CDR1 and CDR2 are SGHTA and FQGNSA. The CDR3 nucleotides are TGTGCCAGCAGCTCGGACCCGGCTGAAGCTTTCTTT. It yields the protein CASSSDPAEAFF.

The J gene is TRBJ1-2, the V gene TRBV19, with D tentatively TRBD1 (6 bases). Trimming cost V 6 bases and J 1 base, with 12 bases left between them. This CDR3 spans 14 amino acids. Germline-derived CDR1 and CDR2 are LNHDA and SQIVND (reference sequence). CDR3 coding DNA: TGTGCCAGTAGGGGCCAAGGGGGTAACTATGGCTACACCTTC. Translation: CASRGQGGNYGYTF. The entire variable domain, with the rest obtained from reference TRBV19 and TRBJ1-2, is as follows: DGGITQSPKYLFRKEGQNVTLSCEQNLNHDAMYWYRQDPGQGLRLIYYSQIVNDFQKGDIAEGYSVSREKKESFPLTVTSAQKNPTAFYLCASRGQGGNYGYTFGSGTRLTVV.

The V gene is TRBV2, the J gene TRBJ1-2, with a tentative D call TRBD1 (6 bases). Looked up from germline, CDR1 is SNHLY and CDR2 is FYNNEI. The CDR3 sequence is 12 residues long. Trimming took off 3 bases at V and 7 bases at J, with 9 bases between the two ends. Written as DNA, the CDR3 is TGTGCCAGCAGTGACCAGGGGCTTGGCTACACCTTC. Its protein is CASSDQGLGYTF.

This clone occurred once. The chain is built from TRBV6-4 and TRBJ2-3; D assignment may be TRBD1 or TRBD2 (5 bases each). CDR1 is MRHNA, CDR2 SNTAGT, per germline. The V gene lost 4 bases and the J gene lost 3 bases, with 17 bases spanning the gap. The CDR3 consists of 16 residues. Written as DNA, the CDR3 is TGTGCCAGCAGTGCCGGGGCTACCCTCGCGACAGATACGCAGTATTTT. Residues: CASSAGATLATDTQYF.

This clone was observed once. This rearrangement joins TRBV12-2 to TRBJ1-5. TRBV12-2 is given as a pseudogene. The CDR3 runs 14 residues. This CDR3 reads CASRSTDSNQPQHF. As DNA, the CDR3 is TGTGCAAGTCGGTCCACTGATAGCAATCAGCCCCAGCATTTT.

V gene TRBV30 combines with J gene TRBJ2-7; 10 positions agree with TRBD1. Germline V gene lookup returns CDR1 GTSNPN and CDR2 SVGIG (reference sequence). The CDR3 extends over 14 amino acids. After removal of 1 base from V and 4 bases from J, the junction contained 4 bases not matched to a gene. The CDR3 bases are TGTGCCTGGAGTGAGACAGGGGGCATTTACGAGCAGTACTTC. As protein: CAWSETGGIYEQYF. Full variable domain (remainder filled in from reference TRBV30 and TRBJ2-7): SQTIHQWPATLVQPVGSPLSLECTVEGTSNPNLYWYRQAAGRGLQLLFYSVGIGQISSEVPQNLSASRPQDRQFILSSKKLLLSDSGFYLCAWSETGGIYEQYFGPGTRLTVT.

The chain has TRBV29-1 and TRBJ1-3, with D uncertain. Germline V CDR1 and CDR2: SQVTM, ANQGSEA. The CDR3 sequence is 12 residues long. CDR3 loop: CAGRSSGNTIYF. Written as DNA, the CDR3 is TGCGCCGGGAGGAGCTCTGGAAACACCATATATTTT. Full variable domain (rest looked up from reference TRBV29-1 and TRBJ1-3): SAVISQKPSRDICQRGTSLTIQCQVDSQVTMMFWYRQQPGQSLTLIATANQGSEATYESGFVIDKFPISRPNLTFSTLTVSNMSPEDSSIYLCAGRSSGNTIYFGEGSWLTVV.

This clone came up once. The chain employs TRBV6-6 and TRBJ2-6, with a tentative D call TRBD2 (6 bases). The CDR3 totals 14 residues. The germline V and J ends were trimmed by 5 bases and 4 bases, with 9 bases remaining between them. CDR1 and CDR2 from the germline V gene are MNHNY and SVGAGI (reference sequence). DNA of the CDR3: TGTGCCAGCAGTCACGCGGGGGGGGCCAACGTCCTGACTTTC. Amino acid sequence: CASSHAGGANVLTF.

The chain recombines TRBV11-3 with TRBJ2-1; 10 nucleotides match TRBD1. J lost 5 bases, V lost 5 bases, and 6 bases had no gene match. The CDR3 spans 15 residues. The germline V gene has CDR1 SGHNT and CDR2 YENEEA. The CDR3 loop reads CASSLDRGKHNEQFF. Written as DNA, the CDR3 is TGTGCCAGCAGCCTGGACAGGGGGAAACACAATGAGCAGTTCTTC.

V and J are TRBV5-1 and TRBJ1-1, with unresolved D. Germline V gives CDR1 SGHRS, CDR2 YFSETQ. With 6 bases removed from V and 0 bases from J, the gap between germline ends came to 12 bases. This CDR3 region has 14 residues. The CDR3: CASTDVRLNTEAFF. The CDR3 DNA sequence: TGCGCCAGCACCGATGTCAGGTTGAACACTGAAGCTTTCTTT.

The chain recombines TRBV27 with TRBJ1-5; TRBD1 matches 9 bases. This CDR3 is 14 amino acids long. Looked up from germline, CDR1 is MNHEY and CDR2 is SMNVEV (reference sequence). The trim removed 2 bases at V and 7 bases at J, leaving 3 bases unmatched. The CDR3 region has the DNA TGTGCCAGCAGTTTACGGGACAGGGCGCAGCCCCAGCATTTT. Translating it yields CASSLRDRAQPQHF.